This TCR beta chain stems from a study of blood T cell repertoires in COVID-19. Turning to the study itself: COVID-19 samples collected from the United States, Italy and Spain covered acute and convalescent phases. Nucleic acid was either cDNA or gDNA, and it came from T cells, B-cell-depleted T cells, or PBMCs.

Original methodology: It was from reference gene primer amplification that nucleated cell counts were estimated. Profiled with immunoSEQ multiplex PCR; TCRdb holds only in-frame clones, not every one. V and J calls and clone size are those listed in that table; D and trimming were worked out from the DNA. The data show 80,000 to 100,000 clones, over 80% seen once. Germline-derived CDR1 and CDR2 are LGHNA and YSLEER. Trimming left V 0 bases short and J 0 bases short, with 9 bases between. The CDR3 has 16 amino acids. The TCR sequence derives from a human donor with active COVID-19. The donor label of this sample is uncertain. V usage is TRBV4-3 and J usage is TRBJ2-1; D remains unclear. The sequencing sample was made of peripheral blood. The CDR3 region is CASSQDSVRSYNEQFF. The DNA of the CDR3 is TGCGCCAGCAGCCAAGATTCCGTCCGCTCCTACAATGAGCAGTTCTTC.